The 21 T cell receptor beta chains given below trace back to one sample, sequenced in a study of response to subunit inactivated influenza vaccine. MiXCR was run by TCRdb on the RT-PCR reads, yielding one entry per CDR3 protein. The sample contains 630,000 or so distinct CDR3 sequences, approximately 14% of which appear only once. The specimen comprised PBMCs from blood, sampled 11 to 12 days after vaccination. The receptors were sampled from a man aged 50-59 years who received an inactivated influenza vaccine.

This clonotype appeared many times. CDR3 sequence reads: CASSSTSGMAGELFF. The CDR3 coding sequence is TGCGCCAGCAGCTCGACTAGCGGGATGGCCGGGGAGCTGTTTTTT. V is TRBV5-1 and J is TRBJ2-2; TRBD2 matches 11 bases. J was trimmed by 6 bases and V by 3 bases; bases with no gene match: 4. Per the germline V gene, CDR1 is SGHRS and CDR2 is YFSETQ. This CDR3 contains 15 residues.

This clonotype was observed a few times. The CDR3 sequence is CASSVWTSGRLNEQFF. The CDR3 nucleotides read TGTGCCAGCAGCGTTTGGACTAGCGGGAGGCTCAATGAGCAGTTCTTC. The chain joins TRBV9 to TRBJ2-1; 14 positions match TRBD2. The V and J ends lost 2 bases and 6 bases, in that order; junction bases with no gene match: 4. Per the germline V gene, CDR1 is SGDLS and CDR2 is YYNGEE. The CDR3 contains 16 residues. Using reference TRBV9 and TRBJ2-1 for the parts outside the CDR3, the full variable domain is DSGVTQTPKHLITATGQRVTLRCSPRSGDLSVYWYQQSLDQGLQFLIQYYNGEERAKGNILERFSAQQFPDLHSELNLSSLELGDSALYFCASSVWTSGRLNEQFFGPGTRLTVL.

The sample holds a few counts of this clonotype. The chain couples TRBV12-3 or TRBV12-4 to TRBJ2-1; D remains unclear. This CDR3 region has 13 residues. Trimming removed 2 bases at V and 9 bases at J, with 11 bases between. As DNA, the CDR3 is TGTGCCAGCAGTTTATTGGGAATCAGTGAGCAGTTCTTC. This codes for CASSLLGISEQFF.

A few counts support this clonotype. The chain uses TRBV7-9 and TRBJ2-2, with D possibly being TRBD1 (5 bases). Germline V gene data show CDR1 as SEHNR and CDR2 as FQNEAQ (reference sequence). This CDR3 contains 14 residues. Deletions cut 6 bases from V and 6 bases from J, with 14 bases between. CDR3 sequence (DNA): TGTGCCAGCAGTCGACAGTCCGGCTCCGGGGAGCTGTTTTTT. It encodes CASSRQSGSGELFF.

This CDR3 is CASASGFSNQPQHF. The DNA of the CDR3 is TGTGCCAGCGCCTCGGGGTTTAGCAATCAGCCCCAGCATTTT. The chain links TRBV6-1 to TRBJ1-5; D gene uncertain. The length of the CDR3 is 14 residues. CDR1 is MNHNS, CDR2 SASEGT, per germline. V was pared by 8 bases and J by 0 bases, with 11 bases between.

The rearrangement uses TRBV11-2 and TRBJ1-5, with 8 bases identical to TRBD1. CDR1 is SGHAT, CDR2 FQNNGV, per germline. The CDR3 has 15 residues. J lost 3 bases, V lost 5 bases, and 6 bases had no gene match. Here the CDR3 reads CASSPTGVDNQPQHF. DNA of the CDR3: TGTGCCAGCAGCCCGACAGGGGTCGACAATCAGCCCCAGCATTTT.

This clonotype was counted a few times. The rearrangement links TRBV20-1 to TRBJ2-5; D possibly corresponds to TRBD2 (5 bases). Germline V gene data show CDR1 as DFQATT and CDR2 as SNEGSKA (reference sequence). The CDR3 has 14 residues. The V and J ends lost 3 bases and 5 bases respectively, with 16 bases between them. CDR3 DNA: TGCAGTGCTAGCCCTAGCATGCCCATCGAGACCCAGTACTTC. Translated, it gives CSASPSMPIETQYF.

This clonotype has just a few counts. The chain couples TRBV20-1 to TRBJ1-4; no clear D gene. The ends were cut back, 2 bases at V and 4 bases at J, with 8 bases in the middle. This CDR3 has 13 amino acids. Germline CDR1 reads DFQATT; CDR2 reads SNEGSKA (reference sequence). This chain's CDR3 is CSARTAFNEKLFF. CDR3 nucleotide sequence: TGCAGTGCTAGAACGGCCTTTAATGAAAAACTGTTTTTT.

This clonotype appeared a few times. V and J are TRBV11-2 and TRBJ2-3, with D tentatively TRBD1 (6 bases). This CDR3 spans 15 amino acids. Germline assignment: CDR1 SGHAT and CDR2 FQNNGV. The V end was cut by 5 bases, the J end by 1 base, with 13 bases between. The CDR3 bases are TGTGCCAGCAGCAGCGGACAGAGACGCACAGATACGCAGTATTTT. Amino acids: CASSSGQRRTDTQYF.

The J gene is TRBJ1-4, the V gene TRBV7-9; tentatively, D is TRBD1 (6 bases). The V and J ends lost 2 bases and 4 bases respectively, with 11 bases between them. This CDR3 region has 15 residues. Germline CDR1 is SEHNR and CDR2 is FQNEAQ (reference sequence). The CDR3 reads CASSLMDSYNEKLFF. The CDR3, as DNA: TGTGCCAGCAGCTTAATGGACAGCTATAATGAAAAACTGTTTTTT. Combining the CDR3 with reference TRBV7-9 and TRBJ1-4 gives the whole variable domain DTGVSQNPRHKITKRGQNVTFRCDPISEHNRLYWYRQTLGQGPEFLTYFQNEAQLEKSRLLSDRFSAERPKGSFSTLEIQRTEQGDSAMYLCASSLMDSYNEKLFFGSGTQLSVL.

This clonotype was found a few times. The chain has TRBV12-3 or TRBV12-4 and TRBJ2-7; D may be TRBD1 (6 bases). This CDR3 contains 14 residues. V was pared by 4 bases and J by 5 bases, with 15 bases between. CDR3 amino acids: CASSSYRDGNEQYF. CDR3 in DNA: TGTGCCAGCAGTTCATACAGGGATGGAAACGAGCAGTACTTC.

V is TRBV20-1 and J is TRBJ2-5; D may be TRBD1 (6 bases). The CDR3 loop spans 13 amino acids. Germline assignment: CDR1 DFQATT and CDR2 SNEGSKA (reference sequence). Trimming removed 3 bases at V and 7 bases at J, with 15 bases between. CDR3 sequence: CSASVDSRGTQYF. The DNA for the CDR3 is TGCAGTGCTAGTGTGGACAGTAGGGGGACCCAGTACTTC.

This clonotype was picked up many times. V gene TRBV15 combines with J gene TRBJ2-1, with D perhaps assigned TRBD1 or TRBD2 (5 bases each). Per germline, CDR1 LNHNV and CDR2 YYDKDF (reference sequence). CDR3 size: 15 residues. Deletions cut 1 base from V and 4 bases from J, with 11 bases between. The CDR3 DNA sequence: TGTGCCACCAGCAGAGGATGGGGACGGTACAATGAGCAGTTCTTC. Its translation is CATSRGWGRYNEQFF.

This clonotype was recorded a few times. The chain is built from TRBV12-3 or TRBV12-4 and TRBJ2-1; TRBD2 aligns across 8 bases. The CDR3 is 14 residues long. The trim removed 3 bases at V and 6 bases at J, leaving 4 bases unmatched. CDR3 in DNA: TGTGCCAGCAGTTTTGGCGGGGGGCCCAATGAGCAGTTCTTC. Translation: CASSFGGGPNEQFF.

This clonotype has just a few counts. The chain has TRBV6-1 and TRBJ2-3; TRBD2 matches at 8 bases. Per the germline V gene, CDR1 is MNHNS and CDR2 is SASEGT. The V and J ends lost 6 bases and 2 bases, in that order; junction bases with no gene match: 10. The CDR3 has 16 amino acids. CDR3 nucleotide sequence: TGTGCCAGCAGCCACCCCGCCGGGGGGGTCACAGATACGCAGTATTTT. It codes for CASSHPAGGVTDTQYF.

The rearrangement uses TRBV7-2 and TRBJ2-5; 9 bases are shared with TRBD2. V shed 4 bases and J 1 base; nucleotides not matched to a gene: 4. The length of the CDR3 is 15 residues. From germline, CDR1 is SGHTA and CDR2 FQGNSA. CDR3 coding DNA: TGTGCCAGCAGCTCCTTTAGCGGGGGCCAAGAGACCCAGTACTTC. Translation: CASSSFSGGQETQYF.

Only a few counts were recorded for this clonotype. The chain employs TRBV7-9 and TRBJ2-5; possibly TRBD2 for D (6 bases). Germline V lookup: CDR1 SEHNR, CDR2 FQNEAQ (reference sequence). V lost 0 bases and J lost 5, with 13 bases in between. CDR3 length: 15 residues. Here the CDR3 DNA reads TGTGCCAGCAGCTTAGCAGCTAGCGCGTCTGAGACCCAGTACTTC. Amino acids: CASSLAASASETQYF. The complete variable domain, with remaining parts taken from reference TRBV7-9 and TRBJ2-5, reads DTGVSQNPRHKITKRGQNVTFRCDPISEHNRLYWYRQTLGQGPEFLTYFQNEAQLEKSRLLSDRFSAERPKGSFSTLEIQRTEQGDSAMYLCASSLAASASETQYFGPGTRLLVL.

This clonotype was counted only a few times. The chain is built from TRBV12-3 or TRBV12-4 and TRBJ2-5; 9 bases map to TRBD1. V lost 6 bases, J lost 2 bases, and 4 bases stayed unmatched. The CDR3 length is 14 residues. The CDR3: CASRMGQGQETQYF. CDR3 DNA sequence: TGTGCCAGCAGAATGGGACAGGGTCAAGAGACCCAGTACTTC.

This clonotype was detected a few times. V usage is TRBV18 and J usage is TRBJ1-3; D is perhaps TRBD1 (6 bases). CDR3 length: 15 residues. The V end was cut by 1 base, the J end by 3 bases, with 10 bases between. Germline V CDR1 and CDR2: KGHSH, LQKENI. CDR3 residues: CASSPQQGDGNTIYF. For the CDR3, the DNA is TGTGCCAGCTCACCACAACAGGGTGATGGAAACACCATATATTTT.

This chain joins TRBV2 and TRBJ2-5; tentatively, D is TRBD2 (6 bases). CDR3 size: 14 residues. Germline lookup yields CDR1 SNHLY and CDR2 FYNNEI. V lost 0 bases and J 4 bases, leaving 9 bases between the germline ends. The CDR3, as DNA: TGTGCCAGCAGTGAAGCGGGACTTGCAGAGACCCAGTACTTC. Residues: CASSEAGLAETQYF.

The CDR3 loop is CASSPNPLETQYF. CDR3 coding DNA: TGCGCCAGCAGCCCTAATCCCCTGGAGACCCAGTACTTC. This chain connects TRBV5-1 to TRBJ2-5; D not resolved. V lost 4 bases and J 5 bases, leaving 12 bases between the germline ends. The germline V gene has CDR1 SGHRS and CDR2 YFSETQ. This CDR3 comprises 13 residues.